This TCR beta chain was found in a study of cytomegalovirus exposure and HLA in healthy donors. Study-level information: Assignment to the Caucasian-associated ancestry cluster applied to approximately 80% of the roughly 410 genotyped donors.

The CDR3 sequence is 14 residues long. V lost 3 bases and J lost 4; bases outside the gene matches: 4. Germline lookup yields CDR1 LNHDA and CDR2 SQIVND (reference sequence). PCR amplification relied on 60 Vbeta primers (plus 13 Jbeta primers). TCRdb's table, derived via immunoSEQ multiplex PCR, lists solely in-frame clones and lacks some. This table holds around 130,000 clones, 60% to 75% found once. The rearrangement joins TRBV19 to TRBJ2-7; 9 bases are shared with TRBD1. The clonotype comes from a woman in her forties or fifties in good health and CMV-seropositive. The sequenced sample was PBMCs. CDR3 region: CASSIQQGAYEQYF. The CDR3 DNA reads TGTGCCAGTAGTATCCAACAGGGGGCGTACGAGCAGTACTTC.